This T cell receptor beta chain came from a study of blood T cells in healthy people across ages (dated by TCRdb to between 2014 and 2017). Regarding the research as a whole: In model experiments, roughly one uniquely barcoded TCR beta cDNA molecule per two T cells was captured by template switching. The study measured age-related changes in TCR beta repertoire diversity using deep sequencing normalized with unique cDNA molecular identifiers. The donors were split into four age groups: young (average 16 years), middle-aged (39), aged (more than 55) and long-lived (under 90). Donors of different ages were randomly distributed across sequencing lanes to avoid experimental bias. Two additional independent replicas of 1 million unique cDNA reads from the same blood draw were analyzed for two donors (one aged 18 to 29 and one aged 80 or older). What the study reported, not specific to this receptor: Compared with the aged group, the long-lived group had more naive CD4+ T cells, fewer expanded clones and increased TCR diversity, suggesting age selection. There was a strong correlation between observed TCR beta diversity and the percentage of naive T cells measured by flow cytometry. Because donor CMV infection status was unknown, age-related changes in expanded clonotypes were potentially confounded. Observed TCR beta diversity per million T cells fell roughly linearly with age, and a significant reduction was already apparent by age approximately 41. Total diversity estimates from one million sequenced T cells were considered lower bounds and underestimates. Conclusive comparison of naive and antigen-experienced compartments was prevented by the profiling of bulk unsorted PBMCs.

Taken from the germline V gene (reference sequence), the CDR1 and CDR2 loops are SEHNR and FQNEAQ. The cysteine opens and the phenylalanine closes a CDR3 of 14 amino acids. The kept DNA is CDR3 alone, 42 bases in frame from the first base. Between the V and J ends, shortened by 1 base and 5 bases respectively, the junction contains 12 bases. With regard to this clonotype: Its antigen is currently not known. The input lacks base qualities; no much larger clone sits a single base away.

Preparation of the library involved 5' RACE. The sequencing machine was an Illumina HiSeq 2500. The second PCR ran for roughly 6 to 11 cycles and used a J-beta primer mix along with a sample-barcoded 5' primer. Each TCR beta cDNA molecule received a unique molecular identifier from a template-switch 5' adaptor carrying 12 random nucleotides. At least 2.5 million CDR3-containing paired-end reads were obtained from each sample. All of the RNA was converted into first-strand cDNA using the Mint cDNA synthesis kit, with a TRBC-specific oligonucleotide serving as the primer. All cDNA was treated with uracil-DNA glycosylase and then went through a first 18-cycle PCR with the universal primers M1SS and BC2_uni_R. Turning to the authors' computational methods: Each sample was normalized by randomly selecting 1 million high-quality reads, each carrying a distinct molecular identifier. Reads with shared molecular identifiers were discarded instead of being binned into consensus sequences. MiTCR, set to a Q25 quality threshold and the strictest error-elimination algorithm, was used for CDR3 identification, clonotype clustering and error correction. A nonparametric unseen species model with Euler transformation was used to estimate lower-bound total TCR beta diversity. The public reads were reanalyzed by TCRdb: fastp trimming at Q25, MiXCR alignment, in-frame beta chains only. Rows with a matching CDR3 protein are joined into one entry that keeps the most common DNA and genes. These V and J calls derive from TCRdb rather than the authors' analysis. The sample table contains around 1.5 million distinct CDR3 sequences; only one count was recorded for about 35% of them. In total, the top ten clones hold over 9% of the sample.

Donors were a few dozen systemically healthy Caucasian individuals from Russia aged 6 to 90 years. Around 9.9 milliliters of peripheral blood were collected from each donor into EDTA-treated Vacutainer tubes. Ficoll-Paque density-gradient centrifugation was used to isolate PBMCs, with at least 7 million obtained per sample. Trizol reagent was used to extract total RNA from the PBMCs, yielding at least 5 micrograms per sample. Naive CD45RAhigh/CD27high T cell percentages were measured by flow cytometry on a PBMC aliquot from every donor. The clonotype was recovered from a woman aged 25 to 39 in good health. The sequence is built from TRBV7-9 and TRBJ2-7; the D assignment is uncertain and may be TRBD1 or TRBD2, with 5 bases supporting each. The sample comprised blood. The CDR3 here reads CASSLGGPWNEQYF. The DNA sequence is given as TGTGCCAGCAGCTTAGGGGGACCTTGGAACGAGCAGTACTTC.